The rows below give T cell receptor beta chains drawn from one sample of a study of Graves' ophthalmopathy and Graves' hyperthyroidism. Each CDR3 protein gets one entry after TCRdb re-called the multiplex PCR reads with MiXCR. This repertoire shows some 410,000 distinct CDR3 sequences, roughly 21% found once; its top ten account for 3%. The sample taken for sequencing was peripheral blood. Receptors were obtained from a woman younger than 30 with stable Graves' hyperthyroidism. The CDR3 runs from the conserved cysteine through the conserved F or W. The D gene is left open where the match is weak. Some rows have no size entry. The others give once, few or many, or a class for an expanded clone.

TRBJ1-1 TRBV12-3/TRBV12-4 many NA CASSFTANTEAFF TGTGCCAGCAGTTTTACAGCGAACACTGAAGCTTTCTTT
TRBJ1-2 TRBV6-5 NA NA CASSSAQGDYGYTF TGTGCCAGCAGTTCAGCCCAGGGAGACTATGGCTACACCTTC
TRBJ2-7 TRBV7-8 many TRBD2 CASSLVLLAGANYEQYF TGTGCCAGCAGCTTAGTGTTACTAGCGGGAGCCAACTACGAGCAGTACTTC
TRBJ2-2 TRBV7-3 many NA CASSHGAVLNTGELFF TGTGCCAGCAGCCATGGGGCGGTCCTGAACACCGGGGAGCTGTTTTTT
TRBJ1-5 TRBV6-2/TRBV6-3 many NA CASSYAGSYSNQPQHF TGTGCCAGCAGTTACGCGGGGAGTTATAGCAATCAGCCCCAGCATTTT
TRBJ1-2 TRBV6-5 NA NA CASSYFGGGYTF TGTGCCAGCAGTTATTTTGGGGGTGGCTACACCTTC
TRBJ2-7 TRBV9 many TRBD2 CASSVGVAGENEQYF TGTGCCAGCAGCGTGGGAGTAGCGGGAGAGAACGAGCAGTACTTC
TRBJ2-7 TRBV5-1 NA TRBD1 CASSLAISGTDPYEQYF TGCGCCAGCAGCTTGGCCATATCCGGGACAGACCCCTACGAGCAGTACTTC
TRBJ1-1 TRBV24-1 NA NA CATQNTEAFF TGTGCCACCCAGAACACTGAAGCTTTCTTT
TRBJ1-1 TRBV30 NA NA CAWARQEAFF TGTGCCTGGGCGAGGCAGGAAGCTTTCTTT
TRBJ2-7 TRBV12-3/TRBV12-4 once TRBD1 CASRGTGSEQYF TGTGCCAGCAGGGGGACAGGGAGTGAGCAGTACTTC
TRBJ1-1 TRBV20-1 many NA CSAPQAIPNTEAFF TGCAGTGCTCCCCAGGCGATCCCGAACACTGAAGCTTTCTTT
TRBJ1-5 TRBV30 few NA CAWSSRENQPQHF TGTGCCTGGAGTTCGAGGGAAAATCAGCCCCAGCATTTT
TRBJ2-7 TRBV7-8 NA NA CASSLVPRGVRGSYEQYF TGTGCCAGCAGCTTAGTCCCAAGGGGGGTAAGAGGGTCCTACGAGCAGTACTTC
TRBJ2-7 TRBV4-1 many NA CASSQGPRDEQYF TGCGCCAGCAGCCAAGGCCCACGGGACGAGCAGTACTTC
TRBJ2-7 TRBV5-4 once TRBD2 CASSLGAGGPKGYEQYF TGTGCCAGCAGCTTGGGAGCGGGAGGGCCCAAGGGTTACGAGCAGTACTTC
TRBJ2-5 TRBV6-1 few TRBD1 CASSRVRGRLGYQYF TGTGCCAGCAGTCGGGTCAGGGGGCGCCTGGGGTACCAGTACTTC
TRBJ2-7 TRBV10-3 many NA CAISEGNYEQYF TGTGCCATCAGTGAGGGTAACTACGAGCAGTACTTC
TRBJ2-7 TRBV20-1 many NA CSARQDSYEQYF TGCAGTGCTAGACAGGACAGCTACGAGCAGTACTTC
TRBJ1-3 TRBV20-1 many NA CSAPRVSGNTIYF TGCAGTGCTCCAAGGGTCTCGGGAAACACCATATATTTT
TRBJ1-1 TRBV27 NA TRBD1 CASRSHQGVLVTEAFF TGTGCCAGCAGATCACATCAGGGGGTCTTGGTTACTGAAGCTTTCTTT
TRBJ2-7 TRBV25-1 many NA CASSESGVGYEQYF TGTGCCAGCAGTGAATCGGGGGTCGGCTACGAGCAGTACTTC
TRBJ2-7 TRBV6-2/TRBV6-3 many TRBD2 CASRSLRLAGAYEQYF TGTGCCAGCAGATCACTCCGACTAGCGGGAGCATACGAGCAGTACTTC
TRBJ2-5 TRBV12-3/TRBV12-4 NA NA CASSLATGDGYQETQYF TGTGCCAGCAGTTTAGCGACCGGGGACGGCTACCAAGAGACCCAGTACTTC
TRBJ2-7 TRBV2 many NA CASGAGNPYEQYF TGTGCCAGCGGCGCGGGGAACCCCTACGAGCAGTACTTC
TRBJ2-5 TRBV7-9 many NA CASSSSGVQETQYF TGTGCCAGCAGCTCGAGCGGAGTCCAAGAGACCCAGTACTTC
TRBJ2-6 TRBV28 many NA CASSFPDITGANVLTF TGTGCCAGCAGTTTCCCCGACATAACTGGGGCCAACGTCCTGACTTTC
TRBJ2-7 TRBV6-1 many NA CASSEERAASYEQYF TGTGCCAGCAGTGAGGAGCGGGCCGCCTCCTACGAGCAGTACTTC
TRBJ1-1 TRBV6-1 many NA CASSEADLLNTEAFF TGTGCCAGCAGTGAAGCGGACCTATTGAACACTGAAGCTTTCTTT
TRBJ1-1 TRBV6-2/TRBV6-3 many NA CASSMMLGSTVAFF TGTGCCAGCAGTATGATGCTCGGATCGACAGTCGCTTTCTTT
TRBJ2-7 TRBV9 many TRBD1 CASSVAPDRVLTYEQYF TGTGCCAGCAGCGTAGCCCCCGACAGGGTCCTTACCTACGAGCAGTACTTC
TRBJ1-5 TRBV6-5 many TRBD1 CASGTGESGNQPQHF TGTGCCAGCGGGACAGGGGAAAGCGGCAATCAGCCCCAGCATTTT
TRBJ2-7 TRBV6-5 many NA CASSCTSMRGYEQYF TGTGCCAGCAGTTGCACTTCGATGAGGGGCTACGAGCAGTACTTC
TRBJ2-5 TRBV5-4 many NA CASSSELQETQYF TGTGCCAGCAGCAGCGAACTTCAAGAGACCCAGTACTTC
TRBJ2-3 TRBV12-3/TRBV12-4 NA TRBD2 CASSLVASGSPDTQYF TGTGCCAGCAGTTTAGTTGCTAGCGGGAGCCCAGATACGCAGTATTTT
TRBJ2-7 TRBV4-2 many NA CASSQDPPQMGLSYEQYF TGTGCCAGCAGCCAAGACCCCCCACAGATGGGACTCTCCTACGAGCAGTACTTC
TRBJ1-3 TRBV10-3 many NA CAISDNRYSGNTIYF TGTGCCATCAGTGATAACAGATACTCTGGAAACACCATATATTTT